The next 8 T cell receptor beta chains were all read from a single sample in a study of cytomegalovirus exposure and HLA in healthy donors. Sequencing used immunoSEQ multiplex PCR; TCRdb keeps in-frame clones, though not all of them. The data contain approximately 270,000 clones, 80% to 90% of them singletons. Sequencing was carried out using PBMCs. The source is a woman younger than 30 in good health and CMV-seronegative.

This clone came up a few times. This sequence joins TRBV18 and TRBJ2-7; TRBD1 agrees at 9 bases. The CDR3 is 13 residues long. V shed 6 bases and J 3 bases; nucleotides not matched to a gene: 3. CDR1 is KGHSH, CDR2 LQKENI, per germline. CDR3 coding DNA: TGTGCCAGCTCGTGGGACAGGGACTACGAGCAGTACTTC. It codes for CASSWDRDYEQYF.

V and J are TRBV27 and TRBJ2-2, with a weak D call TRBD1 (5 bases). V was shortened by 5 bases and J by 2 bases, with 9 bases between the two germline ends. This CDR3 has 14 residues. Looked up from germline, CDR1 is MNHEY and CDR2 is SMNVEV (reference sequence). CDR3 nucleotides: TGTGCCAGCAGTAGACAGAGAAACACCGGGGAGCTGTTTTTT. The encoded protein is CASSRQRNTGELFF.

The chain combines TRBV5-1 with TRBJ1-1; D is unclear. In germline, CDR1 is SGHRS, CDR2 YFSETQ. With 0 bases removed from V and 2 bases from J, the gap between germline ends came to 5 bases. This CDR3 is built from 13 residues. The CDR3 DNA reads TGCGCCAGCAGCTTGGACAGTAACACTGAAGCTTTCTTT. It is translated as CASSLDSNTEAFF.

This clone occurred a few times. The V gene is TRBV5-4, the J gene TRBJ2-7, with 7 bases matching TRBD1. The CDR3 covers 15 residues. Germline CDR1 is SGHNT and CDR2 is YYREEE (reference sequence). V lost 6 bases, J lost 1 base, and 10 bases stayed unmatched. CDR3 residues: CASTPKTGRSYEQYF. The CDR3 bases are TGTGCCAGCACACCAAAGACAGGGCGATCCTACGAGCAGTACTTC.

V is TRBV4-3 and J is TRBJ1-2; D perhaps matches TRBD1 (6 bases). Germline V gives CDR1 LGHNA, CDR2 YSLEER. V lost 3 bases and J 4 bases, leaving 15 bases between the germline ends. CDR3 length: 15 residues. In DNA, the CDR3 is TGCGCCAGCAGCCAGGGGGCAGGGTGGGGCTATGGCTACACCTTC. It codes for CASSQGAGWGYGYTF.

The table lists this clone with a count of one. This chain links TRBV9 with TRBJ2-2; TRBD1 agrees at 12 bases. There are 19 residues in the CDR3. The V gene's germline CDR1 is SGDLS and CDR2 YYNGEE. V lost 0 bases to trimming and J lost 5 bases; unmatched junction nucleotides: 11. This CDR3 is CASSVDPGQGAPWTGELFF. CDR3 bases: TGTGCCAGCAGCGTAGACCCGGGACAGGGGGCGCCGTGGACCGGGGAGCTGTTTTTT.

This chain joins TRBV10-2 and TRBJ1-2, with 9 bases lining up with TRBD1. V shed 3 bases and J 6 bases; nucleotides not matched to a gene: 5. Germline CDR1 is WSHSY and CDR2 is SAAADI. The length of the CDR3 is 14 residues. In DNA, the CDR3 is TGCGCCAGCAGTGAACCACAGGGGGCCGATGGCTACACCTTC. Protein sequence: CASSEPQGADGYTF.

J is TRBJ2-2 and V is TRBV13; a weak D match, TRBD1 (5 bases). The V and J ends lost 5 bases and 1 base respectively, with 11 bases between them. Germline-derived CDR1 and CDR2 are PRHDT and FYEKMQ (reference sequence). CDR3 length: 15 residues. CDR3: CASSQRTRNTGELFF. The CDR3 region has the DNA TGTGCCAGCAGCCAAAGGACAAGGAACACCGGGGAGCTGTTTTTT.